These T cell receptor beta chains were read from a single sample in a study of shared clonotypes between healthy human individuals. The protocol was immunoSEQ multiplex PCR, while the TCRdb copy is restricted to in-frame clones and leaves out a portion. Of around 2.1 million clones listed, approximately 94% were seen once; the top ten hold roughly 1.7%. Material for sequencing was naive CD8+ T cells from PBMCs. All receptors come from a man in his late teens or twenties in good health. Some clones in this sample may be carry-over from other donors' samples. Each CDR3 is given with its conserved first and last residue. D genes are given only for firm matches. Expanded clones are given a class, and other clones once, few, many or no size at all.

v_call,j_call,d_call,clone_size,cdr3_nt,cdr3_aa
TRBV13,TRBJ2-7,TRBD1,NA,TGTGCCAGCAGCCCCCGAGGGACAGGGGCGATTGGAGAGCAGTACTTC,CASSPRGTGAIGEQYF
TRBV7-9,TRBJ1-1,NA,NA,TGTGCCAGCAGCTCCATCTCCAGGGAGAGTGAAGCTTTCTTT,CASSSISRESEAFF
TRBV4-1,TRBJ2-2,TRBD2,NA,TGCGCCAGCAGCCACCGGACTAGCGTGAACACCGGGGAGCTGTTTTTT,CASSHRTSVNTGELFF
TRBV29-1,TRBJ1-2,TRBD1,NA,TGCAGCGTTGAAGGGCCCGACAGGGCTTTCTACACCTTC,CSVEGPDRAFYTF
TRBV7-9,TRBJ2-2,TRBD1,NA,TGTGCCAGCAGCTTAGAACAGGGGAATTCCGGGGAGCTGTTTTTT,CASSLEQGNSGELFF
TRBV25-1,TRBJ2-7,NA,once,TGTGCCAGCAGCCAGGGTTCGGACGAGCAGTACTTC,CASSQGSDEQYF
TRBV4-1,TRBJ2-1,NA,NA,TGCGCCAGCAGCCAGGGGGACTCACTAGGCCATGAGCAGTTCTTC,CASSQGDSLGHEQFF
TRBV9,TRBJ2-1,TRBD2,NA,TGTGCCAGCAGCGTCGGACTAGCGGGCCATGAGCAGTTCTTC,CASSVGLAGHEQFF
TRBV5-8,TRBJ2-7,NA,once,TGTGCCAGCAGCTTGGCGTGGGAGGACCCCTACGAGCAGTACTTC,CASSLAWEDPYEQYF
TRBV27,TRBJ2-5,NA,NA,TGTGCCAGCAGCCTCCGGGGAAGCGTCGAGACCCAGTACTTC,CASSLRGSVETQYF
TRBV5-6,TRBJ2-5,TRBD2,NA,TGTGCCAGCAGCTTTACTAGCGGGAGGAAGGGGAGAGAGACCCAGTACTTC,CASSFTSGRKGRETQYF
TRBV11-2,TRBJ2-1,TRBD2,NA,TGTGCCAGCAGCTTAACCCGCGGGAGTCCGAATGAGCAGTTCTTC,CASSLTRGSPNEQFF
TRBV9,TRBJ1-3,NA,NA,TGTGCCAGCAGCCAGGGCAGGGAAGGAAACACCATATATTTT,CASSQGREGNTIYF
TRBV6-7,TRBJ2-5,NA,once,TGTGCCAGCAGTTATACCTTAGGACAACTCCAAGAGACCCAGTACTTC,CASSYTLGQLQETQYF
TRBV6-5,TRBJ2-3,NA,NA,TGTGCCAGTTTCCGGACGAAACCTAGCACAGATACGCAGTATTTT,CASFRTKPSTDTQYF
TRBV6-5,TRBJ2-7,NA,NA,TGTGCCAGCAGCCCCCCCTCGGGGGAGCAGTACTTC,CASSPPSGEQYF
TRBV19,TRBJ2-7,TRBD1,NA,TGTGCCAGTTCTTGGACAGGGGGGAACTACGAGCAGTACTTC,CASSWTGGNYEQYF